The 23 T cell receptor beta chains below were found in one sample sequenced in a study of shared clonotypes between healthy human individuals (dated by TCRdb to the early 2020s). For the CD8 naive samples, CD45RO-negative cells were positively selected for CCR7, yielding a CD45RA+CCR7+ population from which TemRA cells were excluded. The library was generated by the immunoSEQ multiplex PCR assay. Not all clones reach the TCRdb copy of this immuneACCESS table, which keeps in-frame sequences only. Checked studies attribute under half of the gap to unresolved V genes and leave the rest unexplained. This sample comprises over 2,000,000 clones, around 93% of them detected only once. The leading ten clones occupy approximately 1.7% of the sample. Sequenced material: naive CD8+ T cells from PBMCs. According to the study, the label for this sample's cell subset or site signals: CD45RA+CCR7+. The source is a young man in good health. Some clones in this sample may be carry-over from other donors' samples.

The chain couples TRBV9 to TRBJ2-1; TRBD2 aligns across 8 bases. The germline V gene has CDR1 SGDLS and CDR2 YYNGEE. The trim removed 4 bases at V and 6 bases at J, leaving 9 bases unmatched. This CDR3 comprises 15 residues. The CDR3 here is CASSPWTSRANEQFF. Here the CDR3 DNA reads TGTGCCAGCAGCCCCTGGACTAGCAGAGCCAATGAGCAGTTCTTC.

The gene calls are TRBV11-2 and TRBJ2-2; 8 positions agree with TRBD2. This CDR3 is built from 17 residues. The germline CDR1 and CDR2 sequences are SGHAT and FQNNGV. The J segment lost 7 bases and the V segment lost 6 bases, leaving 16 bases of the junction unmatched. DNA of the CDR3: TGTGCCAGCAGGTTGGGGGGTTCGGCGGGAGGTCACGGGGAGCTGTTTTTT. Translating gives CASRLGGSAGGHGELFF. The full variable domain, rest sourced from reference TRBV11-2 and TRBJ2-2, is EAGVAQSPRYKIIEKRQSVAFWCNPISGHATLYWYQQILGQGPKLLIQFQNNGVVDDSQLPKDRFSAERLKGVDSTLKIQPAKLEDSAVYLCASRLGGSAGGHGELFFGEGSRLTVL.

The rearrangement joins TRBV4-3 to TRBJ2-6; TRBD2 aligns across 7 bases. This CDR3 is 18 amino acids long. V shed 0 bases, J shed 2 bases, and the junction held 7 bases outside the gene matches. Germline CDR1 LGHNA, CDR2 YSLEER. Here the CDR3 DNA reads TGCGCCAGCAGCCAAGATATGGGGAGGGCCACTGGGGCCAACGTCCTGACTTTC. Translating it yields CASSQDMGRATGANVLTF.

V and J are TRBV9 and TRBJ2-3; D unclear. This CDR3 region has 15 residues. The germline CDR1 and CDR2 sequences are SGDLS and YYNGEE. The V end lost 1 base, the J end lost 0 bases, and 9 bases lay between the germline ends. The CDR3 here is CASSVSGKSTDTQYF. As DNA, the CDR3 is TGTGCCAGCAGCGTATCTGGGAAAAGCACAGATACGCAGTATTTT.

This chain uses TRBV5-1 with TRBJ2-7, with 12 bases identical to TRBD2. The junction had 3 bases not matched to a gene; V was cut back by 2 bases and J by 3 bases. The germline V gene encodes CDR1 SGHRS and CDR2 YFSETQ. This CDR3 spans 15 amino acids. The CDR3: CASSFGLAGFYEQYF. CDR3 in DNA: TGCGCCAGCAGCTTCGGACTAGCGGGGTTCTACGAGCAGTACTTC.

The V gene is TRBV28, the J gene TRBJ1-1; D may be TRBD1 (6 bases). CDR1 is MDHEN and CDR2 is SYDVKM in the germline V gene. V gave up 1 base and J gave up 1 base, with 10 bases separating them. CDR3 length equals 15 residues. The CDR3 nucleotides are TGTGCCAGCAGTTTATTGGGACACCAGAACACTGAAGCTTTCTTT. Amino acids: CASSLLGHQNTEAFF.

The V gene is TRBV28, the J gene TRBJ1-5, with 7 bases lining up with TRBD1. The V gene's germline CDR1 is MDHEN and CDR2 SYDVKM. The V and J ends lost 5 bases and 3 bases, in that order; junction bases with no gene match: 4. The CDR3 length is 14 residues. The CDR3 sequence: CASSGQANNQPQHF. The CDR3 DNA reads as TGTGCCAGCAGTGGACAGGCGAACAATCAGCCCCAGCATTTT.

This chain links TRBV5-4 with TRBJ2-2; D possibly corresponds to TRBD1 (6 bases). Germline CDR1 reads SGHNT; CDR2 reads YYREEE (reference sequence). The germline V and J ends were trimmed by 2 bases and 4 bases, with 9 bases remaining between them. The CDR3 length is 14 residues. CDR3 DNA: TGTGCCAGCAGCTTTAGAGGGGGCACCGGGGAGCTGTTTTTT. Translated: CASSFRGGTGELFF.

The V and J genes are TRBV6-1 and TRBJ2-2; tentative D call: TRBD2 (6 bases). The CDR3 runs to 15 residues. Trimming removed 4 bases at V and 4 bases at J, with 13 bases between. Germline CDR1 is MNHNS and CDR2 is SASEGT. DNA for the CDR3: TGTGCCAGCAGTGCGATCCGGGGGTTCACCGGGGAGCTGTTTTTT. The encoded protein is CASSAIRGFTGELFF.

V usage is TRBV15 and J usage is TRBJ2-2; 8 positions match TRBD2. Germline assignment: CDR1 LNHNV and CDR2 YYDKDF (reference sequence). V lost 3 bases to trimming and J lost 4 bases; unmatched junction nucleotides: 13. This CDR3 comprises 18 residues. CDR3 in DNA: TGTGCCACCAGCAGCCCCCTCACGGGAGGGAGGCCCACCGGGGAGCTGTTTTTT. Its translation: CATSSPLTGGRPTGELFF.

The rearrangement uses TRBV6-5 and TRBJ1-2; D unclear. The V gene lost 8 bases and the J gene lost 4 bases, with 20 bases spanning the gap. The CDR3 spans 15 residues. Germline CDR1 and CDR2: MNHEY and SVGAGI. The CDR3 DNA follows: TGTGCCAGCTCTTACTTCCCGGGCAGTCCCTATGGCTACACCTTC. Translation gives CASSYFPGSPYGYTF.

The V gene is TRBV4-3, the J gene TRBJ2-3; no firm D call. Trimming cost V 0 bases and J 0 bases, with 13 bases left between them. CDR3 length: 17 amino acids. CDR1 is LGHNA and CDR2 is YSLEER in the germline V gene. CDR3 amino acids: CASSQDTPGTSTDTQYF. Written as DNA, the CDR3 is TGCGCCAGCAGCCAAGATACCCCCGGTACTAGCACAGATACGCAGTATTTT.

Regarding this clone: The sample carries other DNA sequences with the same CDR3. Here the CDR3 reads CASSVGLDYEQYF. The DNA of the CDR3 is TGTGCCAGCAGCGTAGGACTGGACTACGAGCAGTACTTC. The V and J genes are TRBV9 and TRBJ2-7; D is ambiguous. This CDR3 contains 13 residues. Germline V CDR1 and CDR2: SGDLS, YYNGEE. Trimming removed 0 bases from V and 3 bases from J, with 7 bases in between.

The V gene is TRBV7-2, the J gene TRBJ2-5; D is ambiguous. Trimming cost V 5 bases and J 5 bases, with 18 bases left between them. The length of the CDR3 is 15 residues. The germline CDR1 and CDR2 sequences are SGHTA and FQGNSA. In nucleotides, the CDR3 is TGTGCCAGCAGCCCCCTGGGATCTGCTGGGGAGACCCAGTACTTC. This codes for CASSPLGSAGETQYF.

This CDR3 is CAWSVRVGGPEQYF. DNA of the CDR3: TGTGCCTGGAGTGTACGGGTAGGAGGGCCCGAGCAGTACTTC. The gene calls are TRBV30 and TRBJ2-7; possible D gene TRBD2, 6 bases. V was pared by 0 bases and J by 6 bases, with 15 bases between. In germline, CDR1 is GTSNPN, CDR2 SVGIG (reference sequence). This CDR3 spans 14 amino acids.

This clone was detected once. V usage is TRBV10-3 and J usage is TRBJ1-5, with unresolved D. This CDR3 is built from 15 residues. Germline lookup yields CDR1 ENHRY and CDR2 SYGVKD. Trimming took off 5 bases at V and 4 bases at J, with 15 bases between the two ends. The CDR3 here is CAISLRRGLNQPQHF. The CDR3 DNA reads as TGTGCCATCAGTCTTAGGCGCGGGTTAAATCAGCCCCAGCATTTT.

This chain uses TRBV29-1 with TRBJ1-1; D is undetermined. The germline V gene encodes CDR1 SQVTM and CDR2 ANQGSEA. V was pared by 0 bases and J by 2 bases, with 19 bases between. The CDR3 contains 17 residues. This CDR3 is CSVEDQPGTRYNTEAFF. The CDR3 bases are TGCAGCGTTGAAGATCAGCCCGGAACGAGATATAACACTGAAGCTTTCTTT.

Concerning this clone itself: This same CDR3 is encoded by further DNA sequences in the sample. The CDR3 coding sequence is TGTGCCAGCAGCCCACGCGGACAGTCCTACGAGCAGTACTTC. Translation gives CASSPRGQSYEQYF. This chain connects TRBV28 to TRBJ2-7; D perhaps matches TRBD1 (6 bases). Germline loops: CDR1 MDHEN, CDR2 SYDVKM. This CDR3 is built from 14 residues. V lost 6 bases and J 1 base, leaving 13 bases between the germline ends.

This clone was found once. Other DNA sequences in this specimen translate into the identical CDR3. The rearrangement joins TRBV5-1 to TRBJ2-1, with 8 bases aligning to TRBD1. There are 15 residues in the CDR3. Unmatched junction bases numbered 5, after V lost 5 bases and J lost 1 base. The germline V gene has CDR1 SGHRS and CDR2 YFSETQ. This CDR3 is CASSPGQGSYNEQFF. The CDR3 coding sequence is TGCGCCAGCAGTCCCGGACAGGGATCCTACAATGAGCAGTTCTTC. The full variable domain, rest sourced from reference TRBV5-1 and TRBJ2-1, is KAGVTQTPRYLIKTRGQQVTLSCSPISGHRSVSWYQQTPGQGLQFLFEYFSETQRNKGNFPGRFSGRQFSNSRSEMNVSTLELGDSALYLCASSPGQGSYNEQFFGPGTRLTVL.

Turning to this clone: Distinct nucleotide sequences in the sample also encode this CDR3. V is TRBV27 and J is TRBJ2-1, with 9 bases aligning to TRBD2. Per the germline V gene, CDR1 is MNHEY and CDR2 is SMNVEV (reference sequence). The CDR3 consists of 16 residues. J was trimmed by 2 bases and V by 2 bases; bases with no gene match: 4. CDR3 protein: CASSLGAGGPYNEQFF. The CDR3 DNA reads TGTGCCAGCAGTTTAGGAGCGGGAGGCCCCTACAATGAGCAGTTCTTC.

This clone was seen just once. The CDR3 sequence: CASSQDSGSRNEQFF. The CDR3 nucleotides read TGCGCCAGCAGCCAAGATAGCGGGAGTCGCAATGAGCAGTTCTTC. The chain recombines TRBV4-1 with TRBJ2-1; 9 bases fit TRBD2. The CDR3 spans 15 residues. From germline, CDR1 is MGHRA and CDR2 YSYEKL. Losses at the gene ends were 0 bases for V and 6 bases for J; bases not matched to a gene: 3.

The chain uses TRBV5-1 and TRBJ2-7; 10 bases align to TRBD1. V lost 5 bases, J lost 2 bases, and 16 bases stayed unmatched. The CDR3 is made up of 18 amino acids. Germline V gene sequence: CDR1 SGHRS, CDR2 YFSETQ. CDR3 sequence (DNA): TGCGCCAGCAGGGACCCGCTTGGGTGGGGGACAGGGGCCTACGAGCAGTACTTC. Translating it yields CASRDPLGWGTGAYEQYF.

The rearrangement links TRBV6-5 to TRBJ2-1; TRBD1 aligns across 10 bases. CDR3 length: 15 amino acids. The J segment lost 7 bases and the V segment lost 6 bases, leaving 9 bases of the junction unmatched. In germline, CDR1 is MNHEY, CDR2 SVGAGI. DNA for the CDR3: TGTGCCAGCAGCCCGACCCGACAGGGGGCGAATGAGCAGTTCTTC. Protein: CASSPTRQGANEQFF.